These 32 T cell receptor beta chains were all obtained from the same sample, sequenced in a study of cytomegalovirus exposure and HLA in healthy donors. Vbeta (60) and Jbeta (13) primers were used in the PCR. The data were produced by immunoSEQ multiplex PCR, yet TCRdb's version contains in-frame clones alone and is incomplete. The sample holds some 130,000 clones, 55% to 75% seen once. The sample was PBMCs. The receptors were sampled from a man aged 30 to 45 in good health and CMV-seropositive.

V gene TRBV5-1 combines with J gene TRBJ2-1; the match to TRBD2 covers 8 bases. V shed 3 bases and J 3 bases; nucleotides not matched to a gene: 11. The germline V gene has CDR1 SGHRS and CDR2 YFSETQ. CDR3 length equals 17 residues. The CDR3 here is CASSSPLAEPHYNEQFF. In nucleotides, the CDR3 is TGCGCCAGCAGCTCCCCACTAGCGGAACCTCACTACAATGAGCAGTTCTTC.

The chain has TRBV4-2 and TRBJ2-5; 7 nucleotides agree with TRBD1. V was pared by 1 base and J by 4 bases, with 3 bases of the junction left unmatched. CDR1 and CDR2 (germline): LGHNA, YNFKEQ. CDR3 length: 14 amino acids. The CDR3 loop is CASSQGTGRETQYF. CDR3 DNA sequence: TGTGCCAGCAGCCAAGGGACAGGACGAGAGACCCAGTACTTC.

A few counts support this clone. The CDR3, as DNA: TGTGCCACCAGCAGAGAAAAGTGGAGGAACACTGAAGCTTTCTTT. It translates to CATSREKWRNTEAFF. V is TRBV15 and J is TRBJ1-1; D is unclear. The CDR3 has 15 residues. Trimming removed 0 bases from V and 1 base from J, with 9 bases in between. Germline values: CDR1 LNHNV, CDR2 YYDKDF (reference sequence).

In the case of this clone: The junction and the germline gene differ at one end; a read error may be behind it. This chain uses TRBV7-9 with TRBJ2-6; D is possibly TRBD2 (6 bases). Germline CDR1 is SEHNR and CDR2 is FQNEAQ (reference sequence). CDR3 length: 16 residues. The CDR3 nucleotides read TGTTCCAGCAGCTTTGGTGGGAGGTCTGGGGCCAACGTCCTGACTTTC. This codes for CSSSFGGRSGANVLTF.

The CDR3 sequence is CASSQDRTGSDEQYF. Here the CDR3 DNA reads TGTGCCAGCAGCCAAGATAGGACAGGGTCCGACGAGCAGTACTTC. The gene calls are TRBV4-2 and TRBJ2-7; 8 bases fit TRBD1. After removal of 0 bases from V and 5 bases from J, the junction contained 6 bases not matched to a gene. In germline, CDR1 is LGHNA, CDR2 YNFKEQ. The CDR3 is made up of 15 amino acids.

The chain is built from TRBV29-1 and TRBJ1-1; D might be TRBD1 (5 bases). V was cut by 7 bases and J by 2 bases, with 8 bases left in between. The CDR3 runs 11 residues. Germline V gene data show CDR1 as SQVTM and CDR2 as ANQGSEA. In nucleotides, the CDR3 is TGCAGCGGACAGCACAACACTGAAGCTTTCTTT. Translating it yields CSGQHNTEAFF.

CDR3 sequence: CASSLASGLAGATGELFF. CDR3 nucleotides: TGTGCCAGCAGCTTAGCCTCGGGACTAGCAGGGGCCACCGGGGAGCTGTTTTTT. The chain joins TRBV7-9 to TRBJ2-2; 9 positions match TRBD2. This CDR3 is built from 18 residues. J lost 4 bases, V lost 0 bases, and 9 bases had no gene match. Germline V gives CDR1 SEHNR, CDR2 FQNEAQ (reference sequence). Drawing the rest from reference TRBV7-9 and TRBJ2-2, the complete variable domain is DTGVSQNPRHKITKRGQNVTFRCDPISEHNRLYWYRQTLGQGPEFLTYFQNEAQLEKSRLLSDRFSAERPKGSFSTLEIQRTEQGDSAMYLCASSLASGLAGATGELFFGEGSRLTVL.

This chain joins TRBV5-4 and TRBJ2-1, with 10 nucleotides matching TRBD2. CDR1 is SGHNT and CDR2 is YYREEE in the germline V gene (reference sequence). The V segment lost 4 bases and the J segment 7 bases; nucleotides outside the gene matches: 8. The CDR3 is made up of 15 amino acids. CDR3 sequence (DNA): TGTGCCAGCAGCAAGACTAGCGGGCGTTATAATGAGCAGTTCTTC. Its protein product is CASSKTSGRYNEQFF. Filled out from reference TRBV5-4 and TRBJ2-1, the complete variable domain reads ETGVTQSPTHLIKTRGQQVTLRCSSQSGHNTVSWYQQALGQGPQFIFQYYREEENGRGNFPPRFSGLQFPNYSSELNVNALELDDSALYLCASSKTSGRYNEQFFGPGTRLTVL.

The J gene is TRBJ2-3, the V gene TRBV7-9; 7 bases are shared with TRBD1. This CDR3 comprises 14 residues. V lost 3 bases, J lost 6 bases, and 6 bases stayed unmatched. The germline CDR1 and CDR2 sequences are SEHNR and FQNEAQ (reference sequence). The CDR3 spells CASSFDRVLDTQYF. CDR3 sequence (DNA): TGTGCCAGCAGCTTCGACAGGGTACTGGATACGCAGTATTTT.

V is TRBV7-2 and J is TRBJ1-5; D possibly corresponds to TRBD1 (5 bases). Looked up from germline, CDR1 is SGHTA and CDR2 is FQGNSA. CDR3 length: 13 residues. V lost 6 bases, J lost 0 bases, and 6 bases lay in between. The CDR3 DNA reads as TGTGCCAGCAGTGACAGTAGCAATCAGCCCCAGCATTTT. The encoded protein is CASSDSSNQPQHF. The full variable domain, rest sourced from reference TRBV7-2 and TRBJ1-5, is GAGVSQSPSNKVTEKGKDVELRCDPISGHTALYWYRQSLGQGLEFLIYFQGNSAPDKSGLPSDRFSAERTGGSVSTLTIQRTQQEDSAVYLCASSDSSNQPQHFGDGTRLSIL.

This clone was counted between two and nine times. The V gene is TRBV2, the J gene TRBJ2-3; 11 bases agree with TRBD2. The CDR3 contains 14 residues. From germline, CDR1 is SNHLY and CDR2 FYNNEI. Trimming at V came to 7 bases and at J to 4 bases, leaving 4 bases not matched to a gene. This chain's CDR3 is CASILAGASDTQYF. CDR3 in DNA: TGTGCCAGCATACTAGCGGGAGCCTCAGATACGCAGTATTTT.

This rearrangement joins TRBV7-6 to TRBJ1-6; D is uncertain. Trimming took off 5 bases at V and 7 bases at J, with 12 bases between the two ends. There are 14 residues in the CDR3. Per germline, CDR1 SGHVS and CDR2 FNYEAQ. The CDR3 DNA reads TGTGCCAGCAGCCTAACCGGGATAAATTCACCCCTCCACTTT. Translating it yields CASSLTGINSPLHF.

A remark on this clone: This same CDR3 is encoded by further DNA sequences in the sample. The chain joins TRBV15 to TRBJ1-2; 8 positions agree with TRBD1. V gave up 1 base and J gave up 5 bases; unmatched junction bases: 0. This CDR3 spans 13 amino acids. Germline CDR1 LNHNV, CDR2 YYDKDF (reference sequence). The CDR3 DNA reads as TGTGCCACCAGCAGAGGGACAGGGTATGGCTACACCTTC. Translation: CATSRGTGYGYTF.

Only one count was recorded for this clone. The chain is built from TRBV19 and TRBJ1-2; 8 bases are shared with TRBD1. V trimming: 7 bases; J trimming: 6 bases; junction bases outside the gene matches: 7. The CDR3 totals 13 residues. Germline CDR1 and CDR2: LNHDA and SQIVND (reference sequence). The CDR3 region is CASKPDRADGYTF. The CDR3 DNA follows: TGTGCCAGTAAACCGGACAGGGCCGATGGCTACACCTTC.

V is TRBV5-1 and J is TRBJ1-1; 11 bases fit TRBD1. Unmatched junction bases numbered 11, after V lost 5 bases and J lost 5 bases. The CDR3 is made up of 16 amino acids. In germline, CDR1 is SGHRS, CDR2 YFSETQ. The CDR3 DNA reads as TGCGCCAGCAGACCAACAGGGACAGGGGGGGGGACTGAAGCTTTCTTT. Translating gives CASRPTGTGGGTEAFF.

The V and J genes are TRBV5-1 and TRBJ1-2; TRBD1 agrees at 8 bases. The CDR3 runs to 14 residues. The trim removed 2 bases at V and 8 bases at J, leaving 8 bases unmatched. Per germline, CDR1 SGHRS and CDR2 YFSETQ. The CDR3 sequence: CASSLTGGSDGYTF. DNA of the CDR3: TGCGCCAGCAGCTTAACAGGGGGGAGTGACGGCTACACCTTC.

The rearrangement links TRBV5-4 to TRBJ1-1; D gene ambiguous. The V and J ends lost 1 base and 3 bases respectively, with 10 bases between them. Germline assignment: CDR1 SGHNT and CDR2 YYREEE (reference sequence). CDR3 length: 14 residues. This CDR3 reads CASSLRVSDTEAFF. The CDR3 DNA reads as TGTGCCAGCAGCTTGCGCGTTAGCGACACTGAAGCTTTCTTT.

The chain links TRBV27 to TRBJ1-2; TRBD1 might be the D (5 bases). The CDR3 extends over 15 amino acids. Germline CDR1 is MNHEY and CDR2 is SMNVEV (reference sequence). The V and J ends lost 1 base and 3 bases respectively, with 12 bases between them. CDR3 in amino acids: CASSLFQGPYYGYTF. CDR3 nucleotides: TGTGCCAGCAGTTTATTTCAGGGCCCGTACTATGGCTACACCTTC.

This clone has a handful of counts. V usage is TRBV5-1 and J usage is TRBJ2-1, with TRBD1 matching 8 bases. CDR3 size: 15 residues. Germline-derived CDR1 and CDR2 are SGHRS and YFSETQ. J gave up 3 bases and V 3 bases, and 5 bases lay outside the gene matches. The CDR3 DNA reads as TGCGCCAGCAGCTCCGGACAGGGCTACTACAATGAGCAGTTCTTC. Its translation is CASSSGQGYYNEQFF.

The gene calls are TRBV19 and TRBJ2-7, with D possibly being TRBD2 (6 bases). Trimming removed 5 bases from V and 3 bases from J, with 11 bases in between. The germline gives CDR1 LNHDA, CDR2 SQIVND (reference sequence). The CDR3 covers 13 residues. The DNA for the CDR3 is TGTGCCAGTAGTCTAAGACTAGGCTACGAGCAGTACTTC. It is translated as CASSLRLGYEQYF.

The V call is TRBV11-3, the J call TRBJ2-7, with 8 bases aligning to TRBD1. The germline V gene encodes CDR1 SGHNT and CDR2 YENEEA. The CDR3 runs 15 residues. J gave up 4 bases and V 1 base, and 6 bases lay outside the gene matches. The CDR3 reads CASSLGRGQGYEQYF. In DNA, the CDR3 is TGTGCCAGCAGCTTAGGGCGAGGACAGGGTTACGAGCAGTACTTC.

The V and J genes are TRBV11-2 and TRBJ1-1, with TRBD1 identical over 10 bases. The CDR3 has 18 amino acids. The V segment lost 1 base and the J segment 3 bases; nucleotides outside the gene matches: 11. Germline loops: CDR1 SGHAT, CDR2 FQNNGV. Here the CDR3 DNA reads TGTGCCAGCAGCTTAGTGGTAGGGACAGGGGACCGGCACACTGAAGCTTTCTTT. Protein product: CASSLVVGTGDRHTEAFF.

V is TRBV27 and J is TRBJ1-1, with 7 bases that match TRBD1. CDR1 is MNHEY, CDR2 SMNVEV, per germline (reference sequence). The CDR3 is 14 residues long. Trimming removed 5 bases from V and 6 bases from J; junction bases left unmatched: 9. DNA for the CDR3: TGTGCCAGCAGTGCGGACAGGAATAGTCCTGAAGCTTTCTTT. Amino acid sequence: CASSADRNSPEAFF.

This clone has just a few counts. The V call is TRBV15, the J call TRBJ1-3, with TRBD1 matching 7 bases. V was clipped by 0 bases and J by 0 bases; unmatched bases: 2. The CDR3 loop spans 16 amino acids. Germline CDR1 reads LNHNV; CDR2 reads YYDKDF (reference sequence). The CDR3 reads CATSRERTGSGNTIYF. The DNA of the CDR3 is TGTGCCACCAGCAGAGAACGGACAGGCTCTGGAAACACCATATATTTT.

The CDR3 nucleotides are TGTGCCAGCAGGGCAAGGGACTCAGGAGCAGATACGCAGTATTTT. Translating it yields CASRARDSGADTQYF. The V and J genes are TRBV7-6 and TRBJ2-3, with TRBD2 as a possible D gene (6 bases). The CDR3 consists of 15 residues. Germline V CDR1 and CDR2: SGHVS, FNYEAQ. V was pared by 6 bases and J by 4 bases, with 17 bases between.

This clone is a singleton in its sample. This rearrangement joins TRBV27 to TRBJ2-7; 9 bases agree with TRBD2. The CDR3 loop spans 16 amino acids. CDR1 and CDR2 from the germline V gene are MNHEY and SMNVEV (reference sequence). The ends lost 1 base at V and 0 bases at J; junction bases unmatched: 4. The CDR3 loop reads CASSLYGSGSSYEQYF. CDR3 coding DNA: TGTGCCAGCAGTTTATATGGTAGCGGGAGCTCCTACGAGCAGTACTTC.

The genes are TRBV5-1 and TRBJ1-5; weak D call: TRBD1 (6 bases). The CDR3 spans 15 residues. Trimming cost V 4 bases and J 3 bases, with 14 bases left between them. Germline V CDR1 and CDR2: SGHRS, YFSETQ. The CDR3 reads CASSRGQSANQPQHF. As DNA, the CDR3 is TGCGCCAGCAGCCGAGGACAGTCCGCCAATCAGCCCCAGCATTTT.

This sequence joins TRBV10-3 and TRBJ2-5; D may be TRBD2 (6 bases). CDR3 size: 16 residues. Trimming shortened V by 5 bases and J by 3 bases, and 19 bases separated the two germline ends. CDR1 is ENHRY, CDR2 SYGVKD, per germline. CDR3 coding DNA: TGTGCCATCAGTTCGGGGGTAGCGGAGGGTAAAGAGACCCAGTACTTC. It yields the protein CAISSGVAEGKETQYF.

This clone was seen a single time. The chain combines TRBV5-1 with TRBJ2-2; 8 bases align to TRBD2. Germline V gene data show CDR1 as SGHRS and CDR2 as YFSETQ. Losses at the gene ends were 2 bases for V and 7 bases for J; bases not matched to a gene: 7. This CDR3 is built from 15 residues. Here the CDR3 reads CASSFTSGQGGELFF. Here the CDR3 DNA reads TGCGCCAGCAGCTTCACTAGCGGCCAGGGCGGGGAGCTGTTTTTT.

This chain links TRBV7-9 with TRBJ2-7, with TRBD2 matching over 7 bases. Germline assignment: CDR1 SEHNR and CDR2 FQNEAQ (reference sequence). J was trimmed by 4 bases and V by 3 bases; bases with no gene match: 6. The CDR3 is 14 residues long. CDR3 bases: TGTGCCAGCAGCTTCGAGCGGGAAGTTTACGAGCAGTACTTC. This gives the protein CASSFEREVYEQYF.

The chain is built from TRBV7-9 and TRBJ1-1; D remains unclear. The V end lost 1 base, the J end lost 6 bases, and 6 bases lay between the germline ends. The V gene's germline CDR1 is SEHNR and CDR2 FQNEAQ (reference sequence). There are 12 residues in the CDR3. CDR3 coding DNA: TGTGCCAGCAGCTTAGACATCCCTGAAGCTTTCTTT. Translated, it gives CASSLDIPEAFF.

This clone was detected only a few times. The chain carries TRBV7-9 and TRBJ1-1; D call uncertain. The germline V and J ends were trimmed by 3 bases and 0 bases, with 5 bases remaining between them. Germline V gene lookup returns CDR1 SEHNR and CDR2 FQNEAQ (reference sequence). The CDR3 has 13 residues. The DNA of the CDR3 is TGTGCCAGCAGCTTGAGCGTGAACACTGAAGCTTTCTTT. This codes for CASSLSVNTEAFF.